These T cell receptor beta chains were read from a single sample in a study of shared clonotypes between healthy human individuals. The table came from immunoSEQ multiplex PCR; TCRdb's copy has only in-frame clones and leaves some out. This sample has about 2.3 million clones, with 85% to 95% found just once. Sequencing was done on a sample of naive CD4+ T cells from PBMCs. The receptors were gathered from a man younger than 30 in good health. Some clones in this sample may be carry-over from other donors' samples. CDR3s include the opening cysteine and the closing phenylalanine or tryptophan. The order of the fields is J gene, D gene, clone size, V gene, CDR3 DNA, CDR3 protein. D genes are given only for firm matches. Only part of the rows carry a size: once, few, many, or a class if the clone is expanded.

TRBJ1-3 NA NA TRBV5-1 TGCGCCAGCAGCTTGATAGGTCCCAGGCTAGACTCTGGAAACACCATATATTTT CASSLIGPRLDSGNTIYF
TRBJ2-1 NA NA TRBV20-1 TGCAGTGCCCTTAGCTACAATGAGCAGTTCTTC CSALSYNEQFF
TRBJ1-3 TRBD1 NA TRBV5-1 TGCGCCAGCAGCATCGGTCTGACAGGGGCTGGAAACACCATATATTTT CASSIGLTGAGNTIYF
TRBJ1-1 NA NA TRBV19 TGTGCCAGTAGTAGGGGGCCAGGGGTAAACACTGAAGCTTTCTTT CASSRGPGVNTEAFF
TRBJ1-2 TRBD1 NA TRBV6-5 TGTGCCAGCAGTTACCTGGGGCAGGGGGCGTTTGGCTACACCTTC CASSYLGQGAFGYTF
TRBJ2-3 TRBD2 NA TRBV7-2 TGTGCCAGCAGCTCGGGACTAGCGGGCTGGGATACGCAGTATTTT CASSSGLAGWDTQYF
TRBJ2-5 TRBD2 NA TRBV2 TGTGCCAGCAGAAGGGGGACTAGCGGAGAGACCCAGTACTTC CASRRGTSGETQYF
TRBJ2-7 NA NA TRBV29-1 TGCAGCGTTGAGCGGCTGGACCGGTACGAGCAGTACTTC CSVERLDRYEQYF
TRBJ2-5 NA NA TRBV15 TGTGCCACCAGCAGAGTCGCGGGGCAAGAGACCCAGTACTTC CATSRVAGQETQYF
TRBJ2-5 NA NA TRBV9 TGTGCCAGCAGCCCAAATCCGGGACAGGCGGGAGGGACCCAGTACTTC CASSPNPGQAGGTQYF
TRBJ2-1 NA once TRBV9 TGTGCCAGCAGCGTAGGTGTGACAGTCTTAAACAGTGAGCAGTTCTTC CASSVGVTVLNSEQFF
TRBJ1-2 NA NA TRBV2 TGTGCCAGCAGTGATGGGGCGGACTATGGCTACACCTTC CASSDGADYGYTF
TRBJ2-5 NA NA TRBV9 TGTGCCAGCAGCGTAGGTCTAGCGAGTACCCAAGAGACCCAGTACTTC CASSVGLASTQETQYF
TRBJ1-3 NA NA TRBV19 TGTGCCAGTACCCGAGCGGGGGCCTGGAACACCATATATTTT CASTRAGAWNTIYF
TRBJ2-7 TRBD1 NA TRBV5-5 TGTGCCAGCAGCCACACAGGGGACTACGAGCAGTACTTC CASSHTGDYEQYF
TRBJ1-6 NA NA TRBV6-5 TGTGCCAGCTCCTACACCGGGACAACGAATTCACCCCTCCACTTT CASSYTGTTNSPLHF
TRBJ1-3 NA NA TRBV7-2 TGTGCCAGCAGCTTGGGGATACGGAACACCATATATTTT CASSLGIRNTIYF
TRBJ2-1 NA NA TRBV7-2 TGTGCCAGCAGCTTTGTGGGGGCAGGGAATGAGCAGTTCTTC CASSFVGAGNEQFF
TRBJ1-4 TRBD1 NA TRBV28 TGTGCCAGCAGTTACCGACAGGGGCGTGAAAAACTGTTTTTT CASSYRQGREKLFF
TRBJ2-7 TRBD1 NA TRBV5-1 TGCGCCAGCAGCTTGTCCCCGCGGACAGGGAATTTCTACGAGCAGTACTTC CASSLSPRTGNFYEQYF
TRBJ1-2 TRBD1 NA TRBV5-1 TGCGCCAGCAGGACGGGACAGGATGTCGGGAAGTATGGCTACACCTTC CASRTGQDVGKYGYTF
TRBJ2-5 NA few TRBV18 TGTGCCAGCTCACCACCGTGGGAGACCCAGTACTTC CASSPPWETQYF
TRBJ2-3 TRBD1 once TRBV27 TGTGCCAGCAGTGTGCAGGGGGTTCGCACAGATACGCAGTATTTT CASSVQGVRTDTQYF
TRBJ1-5 NA NA TRBV5-1 TGCGCCAGCAGCTTGGGCGGTCTCAATCAGCCCCAGCATTTT CASSLGGLNQPQHF
TRBJ2-7 NA NA TRBV18 TGTGCCAGCTCACCGGCGGACGGGTACGAGCAGTACTTC CASSPADGYEQYF
TRBJ1-2 NA NA TRBV19 TGTGCCAGTTGTAACCGGGACCCCAAAGGACATGGCTACACCTTC CASCNRDPKGHGYTF
TRBJ1-1 NA NA TRBV7-2 TGTGCCAGCAGCCCCGCTGGCGGGACTGAAGCTTTCTTT CASSPAGGTEAFF
TRBJ2-2 NA NA TRBV5-4 TGTGCCAGCAGCTTGGCCAAAGAGCGTAACACCGGGGAGCTGTTTTTT CASSLAKERNTGELFF
TRBJ2-4 NA NA TRBV5-1 TGCGCCAGCAGCTTGGTATCTTGGGAGTCCAAAAACATTCAGTACTTC CASSLVSWESKNIQYF
TRBJ1-1 TRBD1 NA TRBV6-5 TGTGCCAGCAGTGCCAGGGGGACTGAAGCTTTCTTT CASSARGTEAFF
TRBJ1-3 NA NA TRBV28 NA CASSFAFGTVLSLFHF
TRBJ2-2 NA few TRBV10-1 TGCGCCAGCAGTGTACACACCGGGGAGCTGTTTTTT CASSVHTGELFF
TRBJ2-2 TRBD2 NA TRBV19 TGTGCCAGTAGTGTTACGGGACTAGGGGTCCCCGGGGAGCTGTTTTTT CASSVTGLGVPGELFF
TRBJ2-5 TRBD2 once TRBV7-3 TGTGCCAGCAGCCGGACTAGCGGGAGGGCCGCCGAGACCCAGTACTTC CASSRTSGRAAETQYF
TRBJ1-4 TRBD1 NA TRBV5-1 TGCGCCAGCAGCTTAGGACAGGCAACTAATGAAAAACTGTTTTTT CASSLGQATNEKLFF
TRBJ2-5 NA NA TRBV7-2 TGTGCCAGCAGTAACCTTAAGGAGACCCAGTACTTC CASSNLKETQYF
TRBJ2-2 NA NA TRBV11-1 TGTGCCAGCAACGGGCTAAACACCGGGGAGCTGTTTTTT CASNGLNTGELFF
TRBJ2-7 NA NA TRBV28 TGTGCCAGCAGTTTCCGTTTTCGCCAGATTGAAGAGCAGTACTTC CASSFRFRQIEEQYF
TRBJ1-5 NA NA TRBV30 TGTGCCTGGAGGACGAGCAATCAGCCCCAGCATTTT CAWRTSNQPQHF
TRBJ2-7 TRBD2 NA TRBV11-2 TGTGCCAGCAGCTTACGGACTAGCGGGAGGGTCGGCGGGATCCAGCAGTACTTC CASSLRTSGRVGGIQQYF
TRBJ2-1 TRBD2 once TRBV5-1 TGCGCCAGCAGCTTGGTCGGACTAGCTGGGCCCACCGAGCAGTTCTTC CASSLVGLAGPTEQFF
TRBJ2-3 TRBD2 NA TRBV6-1 TGTGCCAGCAGTGAAGGGACTAGCGGGAGGTTGAGAGATACGCAGTATTTT CASSEGTSGRLRDTQYF
TRBJ2-5 NA NA TRBV10-3 TGTGCCATCAGGATAGGGCCGACCGCGTGGACCCAGTACTTC CAIRIGPTAWTQYF
TRBJ1-1 NA NA TRBV30 TGTGCCGCCTTCTCGTGGGGAACTGAAGCTTTCTTT CAAFSWGTEAFF
TRBJ1-3 TRBD1 NA TRBV7-9 TGTGCCAGCAGCTTCCTCAGGGGGGGGTTTTCGGACACCATATATTTT CASSFLRGGFSDTIYF
TRBJ2-2 NA NA TRBV9 TGTGCCAGCAGCGCGGGACACCCGAACACCGGGGAGCTGTTTTTT CASSAGHPNTGELFF
TRBJ1-2 NA NA TRBV9 TGTGCCAGCACTCCACAGCTTTCTAACTATGGCTACACCTTC CASTPQLSNYGYTF
TRBJ2-5 NA NA TRBV5-1 TGCGCCAGCAGCTTGCTCACAGGGTTCCAAGAGACCCAGTACTTC CASSLLTGFQETQYF
TRBJ2-6 NA NA TRBV30 TGTGCCTGGAGCGCGAAAGGGCTGCAGTCTGGGGCCAACGTCCTGACTTTC CAWSAKGLQSGANVLTF
TRBJ1-1 NA NA TRBV6-5 TGTGCCAGCAGTTACCAGGGAATGACGAACACTGAAGCTTTCTTT CASSYQGMTNTEAFF
TRBJ2-5 TRBD1 NA TRBV5-1 TGCGCCAGCAGCGCGACAGGGTCACAAGAGACCCAGTACTTC CASSATGSQETQYF
TRBJ2-1 NA NA TRBV28 TGTGCCAGCAGACTCCGCAATGAGCAGTTCTTC CASRLRNEQFF
TRBJ2-2 NA NA TRBV2 TGTGCCAGCAGTGGAGGGGTCACCGGGGAGCTGTTTTTT CASSGGVTGELFF
TRBJ1-3 NA NA TRBV18 TGTGCCAGCTCACCTATGTCAGGGCAACCTGGAAACACCATATATTTT CASSPMSGQPGNTIYF
TRBJ1-1 TRBD1 NA TRBV5-1 TGCGCCAGCAGCTTGGGACAGGGGCTCATGAACACTGAAGCTTTCTTT CASSLGQGLMNTEAFF
TRBJ2-1 NA NA TRBV18 TGTGCCAGCTCAGAGCAGAGCTCCTACAATGAGCAGTTCTTC CASSEQSSYNEQFF
TRBJ1-2 NA NA TRBV6-1 TGTGCCAGCTCGATGTGGGAGGCTAACTATGGCTACACCTTC CASSMWEANYGYTF
TRBJ1-2 TRBD1 NA TRBV30 TGTGCCTGGAGTCCCGGGACAGGAGATGGCTACACCTTC CAWSPGTGDGYTF